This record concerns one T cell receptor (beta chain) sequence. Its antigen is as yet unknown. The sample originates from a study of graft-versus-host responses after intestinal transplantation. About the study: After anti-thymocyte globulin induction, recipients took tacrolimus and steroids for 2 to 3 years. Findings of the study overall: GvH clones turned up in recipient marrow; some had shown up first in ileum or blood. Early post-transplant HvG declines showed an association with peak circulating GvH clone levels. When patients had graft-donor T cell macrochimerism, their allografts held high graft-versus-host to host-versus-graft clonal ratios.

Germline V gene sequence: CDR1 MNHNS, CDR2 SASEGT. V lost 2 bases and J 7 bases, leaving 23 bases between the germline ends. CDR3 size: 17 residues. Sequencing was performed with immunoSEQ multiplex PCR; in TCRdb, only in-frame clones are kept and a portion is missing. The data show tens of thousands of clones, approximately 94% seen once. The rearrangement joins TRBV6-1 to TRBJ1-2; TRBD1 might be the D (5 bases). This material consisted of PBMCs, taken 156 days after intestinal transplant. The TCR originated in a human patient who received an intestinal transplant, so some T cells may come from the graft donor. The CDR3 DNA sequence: TGTGCCAGCAGTGAAATTGGGAGCGTTTGGGGCATCGGTGGCTACACCTTC. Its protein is CASSEIGSVWGIGGYTF.